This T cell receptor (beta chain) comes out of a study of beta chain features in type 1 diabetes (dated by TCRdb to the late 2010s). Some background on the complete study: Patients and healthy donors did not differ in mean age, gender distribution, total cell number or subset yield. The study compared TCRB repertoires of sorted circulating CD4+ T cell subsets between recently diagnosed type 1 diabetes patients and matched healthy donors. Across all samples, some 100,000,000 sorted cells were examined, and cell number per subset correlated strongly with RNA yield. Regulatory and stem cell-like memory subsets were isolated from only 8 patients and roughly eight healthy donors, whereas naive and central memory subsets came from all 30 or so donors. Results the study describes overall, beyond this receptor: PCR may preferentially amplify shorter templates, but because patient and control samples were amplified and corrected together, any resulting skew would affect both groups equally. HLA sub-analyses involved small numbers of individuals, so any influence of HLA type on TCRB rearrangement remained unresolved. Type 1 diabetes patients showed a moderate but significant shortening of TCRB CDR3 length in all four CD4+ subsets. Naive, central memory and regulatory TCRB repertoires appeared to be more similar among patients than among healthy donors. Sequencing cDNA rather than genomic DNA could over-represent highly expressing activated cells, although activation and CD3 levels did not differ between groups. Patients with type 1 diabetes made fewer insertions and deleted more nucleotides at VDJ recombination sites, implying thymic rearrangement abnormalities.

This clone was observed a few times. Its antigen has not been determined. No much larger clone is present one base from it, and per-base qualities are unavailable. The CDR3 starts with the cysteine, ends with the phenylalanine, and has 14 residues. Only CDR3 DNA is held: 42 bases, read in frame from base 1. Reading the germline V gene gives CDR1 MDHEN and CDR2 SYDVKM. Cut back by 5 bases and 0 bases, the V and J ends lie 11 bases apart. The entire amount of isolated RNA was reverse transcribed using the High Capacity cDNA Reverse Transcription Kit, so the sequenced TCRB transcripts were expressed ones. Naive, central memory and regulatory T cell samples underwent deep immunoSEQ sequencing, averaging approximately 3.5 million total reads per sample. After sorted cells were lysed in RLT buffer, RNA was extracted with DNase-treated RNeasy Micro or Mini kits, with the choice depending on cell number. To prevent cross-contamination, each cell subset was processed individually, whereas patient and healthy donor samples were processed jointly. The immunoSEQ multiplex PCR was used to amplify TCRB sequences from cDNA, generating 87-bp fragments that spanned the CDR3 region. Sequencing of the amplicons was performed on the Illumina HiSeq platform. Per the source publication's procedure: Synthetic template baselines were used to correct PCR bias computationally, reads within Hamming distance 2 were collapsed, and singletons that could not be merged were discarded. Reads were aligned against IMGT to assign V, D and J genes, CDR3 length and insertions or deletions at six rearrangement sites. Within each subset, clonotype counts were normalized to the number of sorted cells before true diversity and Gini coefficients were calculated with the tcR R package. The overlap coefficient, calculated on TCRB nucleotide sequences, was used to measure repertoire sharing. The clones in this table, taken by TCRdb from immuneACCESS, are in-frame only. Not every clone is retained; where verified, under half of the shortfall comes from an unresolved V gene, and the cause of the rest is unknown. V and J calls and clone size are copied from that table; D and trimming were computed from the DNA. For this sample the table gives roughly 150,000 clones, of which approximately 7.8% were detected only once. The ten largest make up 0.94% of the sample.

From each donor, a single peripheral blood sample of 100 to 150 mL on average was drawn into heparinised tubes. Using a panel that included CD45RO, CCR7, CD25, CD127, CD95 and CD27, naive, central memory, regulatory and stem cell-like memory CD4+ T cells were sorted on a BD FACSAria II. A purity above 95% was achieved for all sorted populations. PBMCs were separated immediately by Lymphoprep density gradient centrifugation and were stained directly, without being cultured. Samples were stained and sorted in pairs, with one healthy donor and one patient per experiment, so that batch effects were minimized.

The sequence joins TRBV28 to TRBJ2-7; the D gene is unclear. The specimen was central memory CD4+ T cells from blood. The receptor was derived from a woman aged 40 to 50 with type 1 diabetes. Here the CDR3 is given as CASSRDTLSYEQYF. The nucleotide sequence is TGTGCCAGCAGTCGCGACACACTCTCCTACGAGCAGTACTTC.